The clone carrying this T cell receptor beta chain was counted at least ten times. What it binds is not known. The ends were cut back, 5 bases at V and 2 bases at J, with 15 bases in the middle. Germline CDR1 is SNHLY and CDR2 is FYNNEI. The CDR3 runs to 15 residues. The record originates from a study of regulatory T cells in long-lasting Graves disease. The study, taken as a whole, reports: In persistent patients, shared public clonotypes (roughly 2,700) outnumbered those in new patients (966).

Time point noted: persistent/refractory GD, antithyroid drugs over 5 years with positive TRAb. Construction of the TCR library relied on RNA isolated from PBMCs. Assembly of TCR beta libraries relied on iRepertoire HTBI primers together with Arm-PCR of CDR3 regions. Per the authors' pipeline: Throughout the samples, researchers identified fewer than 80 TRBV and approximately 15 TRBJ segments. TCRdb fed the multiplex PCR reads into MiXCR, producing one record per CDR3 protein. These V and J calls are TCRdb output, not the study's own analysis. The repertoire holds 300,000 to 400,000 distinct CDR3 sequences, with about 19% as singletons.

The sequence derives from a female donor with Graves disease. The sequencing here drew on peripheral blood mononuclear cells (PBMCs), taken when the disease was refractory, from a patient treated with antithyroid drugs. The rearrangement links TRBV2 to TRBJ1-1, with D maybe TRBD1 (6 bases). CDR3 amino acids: CASSHLDRLNTEAFF. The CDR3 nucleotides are TGTGCCAGCAGTCACCTGGACAGACTCAACACTGAAGCTTTCTTT.